This is a list of T cell receptor beta chains from one sample in a study of blood T cells in healthy people across ages. TCRdb re-called the 5' RACE reads with MiXCR, one entry per CDR3 protein. Among 270,000 or so distinct CDR3 sequences listed, around 30% were seen once. Sample: blood. The receptors originated from a woman aged 70 to 79 in good health. CDR3s include the opening cysteine and the closing phenylalanine or tryptophan. Each record gives: J gene, D gene, V gene, clone size, CDR3 protein, CDR3 DNA. A D gene is named only where the DNA matches it firmly. Clone size is not always given. Where it is, it says once, few, many or a class for expanded clones.

TRBJ2-5	TRBD1	TRBV6-5	few	CASKSAGTGETQYF	TGTGCCAGCAAATCTGCCGGGACAGGGGAGACCCAGTACTTC
TRBJ2-5	TRBD2	TRBV20-1	NA	CSARDPGGGETQYF	TGCAGTGCTAGAGATCCCGGCGGGGGAGAGACCCAGTACTTC
TRBJ1-6	NA	TRBV4-1	NA	CASSQDALRGSPAASPLHF	TGCGCCAGCAGCCAAGATGCCCTAAGGGGATCACCAGCCGCCTCACCCCTCCACTTT
TRBJ2-2	NA	TRBV2	NA	CASSANSNTGELFF	TGTGCCAGCAGTGCGAATTCGAACACCGGGGAGCTGTTTTTT
TRBJ2-3	NA	TRBV28	many	CASSLENGYGDTQYF	TGTGCCAGCAGTTTAGAGAACGGTTACGGAGATACGCAGTATTTT
TRBJ2-1	NA	TRBV20-1	NA	CSASSGEQFF	TGCAGTGCATCCTCGGGTGAGCAGTTCTTC
TRBJ2-7	NA	TRBV6-5	NA	CASSYSTYVHEQYF	TGTGCCAGCAGTTACTCGACTTATGTCCACGAGCAGTACTTC
TRBJ1-6	TRBD1	TRBV12-3/TRBV12-4	few	CASRRDRGPNSPLHF	TGTGCCAGCAGGCGAGACAGGGGGCCTAATTCACCCCTCCACTTT
TRBJ2-1	TRBD1	TRBV19	few	CAANQPGQANVQFF	TGTGCCGCAAATCAGCCGGGACAGGCCAATGTGCAGTTCTTC
TRBJ2-3	NA	TRBV28	NA	CASSLDGTDTQYF	TGTGCCAGCAGTTTAGACGGCACAGATACGCAGTATTTT
TRBJ2-7	TRBD2	TRBV29-1	NA	CSVEGTSERSALYEQYF	TGCAGCGTTGAAGGGACTAGCGAGAGATCGGCCTTATACGAGCAGTACTTC
TRBJ2-5	TRBD1	TRBV20-1	NA	CSAKKDRGETQYF	TGCAGTGCTAAAAAAGACAGGGGAGAGACCCAGTACTTC
TRBJ2-4	NA	TRBV2	NA	CASSELLGGGSKNIQYF	TGTGCCAGCAGTGAATTATTAGGGGGAGGCAGCAAAAACATTCAGTACTTC
TRBJ2-1	NA	TRBV28	many	CASSPPRLVQFF	TGTGCCAGCAGTCCCCCCAGACTAGTTCAGTTCTTC
TRBJ1-5	NA	TRBV27	few	CASSLVGGGENQPQHF	TGTGCCAGCAGTTTGGTTGGGGGGGGGGAGAATCAGCCCCAGCATTTT
TRBJ2-5	NA	TRBV28	many	CASGLKTGRWYF	TGTGCCAGCGGGCTGAAGACAGGGAGGTGGTACTTC
TRBJ2-5	TRBD1	TRBV7-9	few	CASSTDRVMGQETRYF	TGTGCCAGCAGCACCGACAGGGTAATGGGCCAAGAGACCCGGTACTTC
TRBJ2-5	TRBD2	TRBV20-1	NA	CSARDPRTSGQETQYF	TGCAGTGCTAGAGATCCCCGTACTAGCGGCCAAGAGACCCAGTACTTC
TRBJ2-7	NA	TRBV5-1	NA	CASSMMDGPYEQYF	TGCGCCAGCAGCATGATGGATGGTCCCTACGAGCAGTACTTC
TRBJ2-4	TRBD1	TRBV20-1	NA	CSARLGQGAKNIQYF	TGCAGTGCCCGCCTCGGACAGGGTGCCAAAAACATTCAGTACTTC
TRBJ2-2	TRBD2	TRBV7-8	NA	CASSWEQGLVYISNTGELFF	TGTGCCAGCAGCTGGGAGCAAGGACTAGTATATATCTCGAACACCGGGGAGCTGTTTTTT
TRBJ2-7	TRBD1	TRBV6-5	NA	CASSQGQGAEQYF	TGTGCCAGCAGTCAAGGACAGGGGGCCGAGCAGTACTTC
TRBJ2-4	TRBD1	TRBV29-1	NA	CSVDGVGTGLNIQYF	TGCAGCGTTGATGGGGTCGGGACAGGGCTGAACATTCAGTACTTC
TRBJ1-1	NA	TRBV12-3/TRBV12-4	many	CASTRLRDKNTEAFF	TGTGCCAGCACCCGGCTCCGGGACAAGAACACTGAAGCTTTCTTT
TRBJ2-3	NA	TRBV5-1	few	CASSLWRVGTDTQYF	TGCGCCAGCAGCTTATGGCGGGTAGGCACAGATACGCAGTATTTT
TRBJ2-2	NA	TRBV20-1	NA	CSASGSGTGELFF	TGCAGTGCTAGCGGGAGTGGGACCGGGGAGCTGTTTTTT
TRBJ1-2	TRBD1	TRBV5-4	few	CASRGQGRNGYTF	TGTGCCAGCAGGGGACAGGGGCGGAATGGCTACACCTTC
TRBJ2-3	NA	TRBV29-1	few	CSVNDAGEPTGTDTQYF	TGCAGCGTTAATGATGCCGGGGAACCCACTGGCACAGATACGCAGTATTTT
TRBJ2-6	NA	TRBV12-3/TRBV12-4	NA	CASSYDRSGANVLTF	TGTGCCAGCAGCTACGACAGGTCTGGGGCCAACGTCCTGACTTTC
TRBJ1-2	NA	TRBV6-1	NA	CASRRTANYGYTF	TGTGCCAGCAGACGGACAGCGAACTATGGCTACACCTTC
TRBJ1-5	NA	TRBV12-5	NA	CASGYDTDQPQHF	TGTGCTAGTGGCTATGACACCGATCAGCCCCAGCATTTT
TRBJ1-1	NA	TRBV28	few	CASSGRGRVTEAFF	TGTGCCAGCAGTGGACGGGGGCGAGTCACTGAAGCTTTCTTT
TRBJ2-7	NA	TRBV28	few	CASSPRVSGVYEQYF	TGTGCCAGCAGCCCACGGGTATCAGGGGTCTACGAGCAGTACTTC
TRBJ2-1	NA	TRBV12-3/TRBV12-4	NA	CASSFPSFCRRGTSTHEQFF	TGTGCCAGCAGTTTTCCCTCGTTTTGTCGGCGCGGGACATCGACTCATGAGCAGTTCTTC
TRBJ2-4	NA	TRBV28	few	CASRGPAKNIQYF	TGTGCCAGCAGGGGTCCTGCCAAAAACATTCAGTACTTC
TRBJ2-2	NA	TRBV7-2	NA	CASSLVIANTGELFF	TGTGCCAGCAGCTTAGTTATCGCGAACACCGGGGAGCTGTTTTTT
TRBJ1-3	NA	TRBV4-1	NA	CASSQEHTIYF	TGCGCCAGCAGCCAAGAACACACCATATATTTT
TRBJ2-5	TRBD2	TRBV7-3	few	CASSQGLAGGQETQYF	TGTGCCAGCAGCCAGGGACTAGCGGGAGGTCAGGAGACCCAGTACTTC
TRBJ2-1	NA	TRBV20-1	NA	CSATREGDYNEQFF	TGCAGTGCTACCAGGGAGGGGGATTACAATGAGCAGTTCTTC
TRBJ2-5	NA	TRBV7-8	few	CASSSFSETQYF	TGTGCCAGCAGCTCGTTCTCAGAGACCCAGTACTTC
TRBJ2-4	TRBD1	TRBV6-2/TRBV6-3	NA	CASSKAGTGSGKNIQYF	TGTGCCAGCAGTAAAGCCGGGACAGGGTCCGGCAAAAACATTCAGTACTTC
TRBJ1-2	TRBD1	TRBV5-1	few	CASSLAGQGKANYGYTF	TGCGCCAGCAGCTTGGCGGGACAGGGGAAGGCCAACTATGGCTACACCTTC
TRBJ1-3	NA	TRBV7-9	few	CASSLWTPSSGNTIYF	TGTGCCAGCAGCTTATGGACACCGAGCTCTGGAAACACCATATATTTT
TRBJ1-1	NA	TRBV28	NA	CASSSEIGVTEAFF	TGTGCCAGCAGTTCAGAAATAGGGGTCACTGAAGCTTTCTTT
TRBJ1-3	NA	TRBV9	NA	CASSVTGTPGNTIYF	TGTGCCAGCAGCGTAACGGGAACCCCTGGAAACACCATATATTTT
TRBJ1-2	NA	TRBV2	many	CASSEGRIFF	TGTGCCAGCAGTGAGGGCCGAATATTCTTC
TRBJ1-6	NA	TRBV7-2	many	CASSSGGPLHF	TGTGCCAGCAGCTCTGGAGGGCCCCTCCACTTT
TRBJ1-2	TRBD1	TRBV6-5	many	CASSSGTGRGYTF	TGTGCCAGCAGCTCCGGGACAGGAAGGGGCTACACCTTC
TRBJ2-5	TRBD1	TRBV7-2	NA	CASSPQGAGETQYF	TGTGCCAGCAGCCCTCAGGGGGCTGGGGAGACCCAGTACTTC
TRBJ2-5	NA	TRBV5-5	NA	CASSPRTRQETQYF	TGTGCCAGCAGCCCTCGGACGCGGCAAGAGACCCAGTACTTC
TRBJ1-4	NA	TRBV29-1	NA	CSGLGRRPTNEKLFF	TGCAGCGGCCTAGGCCGGAGGCCAACTAATGAAAAACTGTTTTTT
TRBJ1-1	TRBD1	TRBV7-6	few	CASSLTTGLNTEAFF	TGTGCCAGCAGCCTTACGACAGGGTTGAACACTGAAGCTTTCTTT
TRBJ1-6	TRBD1	TRBV5-6	few	CDSRGTGGSPLHF	TGTGACAGCAGAGGGACAGGGGGCTCACCCCTCCACTTT
TRBJ2-7	NA	TRBV7-9	medium-sized	CATDKNTYEQYF	TGTGCCACCGACAAAAACACCTACGAGCAGTACTTC
TRBJ2-4	NA	TRBV10-2	many	CASSEGGLAKNIQYF	TGCGCCAGCAGTGAAGGAGGGCTAGCCAAAAACATTCAGTACTTC
TRBJ2-1	TRBD2	TRBV29-1	NA	CSAPSGRDYNEQFF	TGCAGCGCCCCTAGCGGGAGGGATTACAATGAGCAGTTCTTC
TRBJ2-7	TRBD1	TRBV20-1	NA	CSANTGTGNPYEQYF	TGCAGTGCTAATACCGGGACAGGGAACCCCTACGAGCAGTACTTC